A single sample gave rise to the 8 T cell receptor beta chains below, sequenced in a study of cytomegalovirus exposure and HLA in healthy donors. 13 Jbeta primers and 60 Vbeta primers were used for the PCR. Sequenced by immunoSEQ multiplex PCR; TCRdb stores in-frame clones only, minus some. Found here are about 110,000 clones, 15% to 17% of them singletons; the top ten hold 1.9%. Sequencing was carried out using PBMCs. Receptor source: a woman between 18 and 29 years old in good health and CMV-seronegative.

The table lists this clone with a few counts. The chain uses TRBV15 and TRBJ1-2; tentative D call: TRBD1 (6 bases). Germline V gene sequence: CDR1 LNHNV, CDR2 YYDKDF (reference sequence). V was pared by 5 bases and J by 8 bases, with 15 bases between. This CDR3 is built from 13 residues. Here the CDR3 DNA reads TGTGCCACCAGCTCGCACAGGGTGGAAGGCTACACCTTC. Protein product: CATSSHRVEGYTF.

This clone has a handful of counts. Written as DNA, the CDR3 is TGTGCCAGCTTGACCATAGCGGAAGACATATACAATGAGCAGTTCTTC. This encodes CASLTIAEDIYNEQFF. V usage is TRBV21-1 and J usage is TRBJ2-1; TRBD2, the D gene given by the table, was not confirmed from the DNA. TRBV21-1 is described as a pseudogene. The CDR3 consists of 16 residues.

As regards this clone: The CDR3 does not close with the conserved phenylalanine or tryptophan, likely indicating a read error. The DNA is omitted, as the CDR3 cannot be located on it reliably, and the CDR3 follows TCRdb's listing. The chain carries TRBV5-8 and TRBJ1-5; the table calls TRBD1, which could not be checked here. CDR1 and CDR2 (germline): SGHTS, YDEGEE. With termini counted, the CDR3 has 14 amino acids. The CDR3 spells CASSAGTGYQPKHL.

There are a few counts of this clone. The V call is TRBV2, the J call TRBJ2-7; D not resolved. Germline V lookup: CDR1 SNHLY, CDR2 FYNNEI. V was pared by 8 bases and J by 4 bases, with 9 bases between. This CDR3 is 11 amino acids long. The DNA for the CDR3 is TGTGCCAGCTCGGTCGATTACGAGCAGTACTTC. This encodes CASSVDYEQYF.

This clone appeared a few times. CDR3 loop: CASSHHRTSNTGELFF. CDR3 nucleotide sequence: TGCGCCAGCAGCCACCACCGGACATCGAACACCGGGGAGCTGTTTTTT. V gene TRBV4-1 combines with J gene TRBJ2-2, with TRBD1 as a possible D gene (5 bases). Germline-derived CDR1 and CDR2 are MGHRA and YSYEKL. V lost 3 bases and J 0 bases, leaving 11 bases between the germline ends. The CDR3 extends over 16 amino acids.

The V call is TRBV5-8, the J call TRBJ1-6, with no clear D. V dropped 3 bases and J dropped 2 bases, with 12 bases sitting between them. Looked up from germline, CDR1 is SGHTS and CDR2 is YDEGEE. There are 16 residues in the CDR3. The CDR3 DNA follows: TGTGCCAGCAGCTCCCACATGACAACCTATAATTCACCCCTCCACTTT. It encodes CASSSHMTTYNSPLHF.

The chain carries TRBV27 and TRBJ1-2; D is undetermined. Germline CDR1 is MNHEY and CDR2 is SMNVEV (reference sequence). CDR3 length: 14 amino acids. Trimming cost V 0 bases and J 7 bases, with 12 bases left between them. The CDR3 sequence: CASSLSIKAGGYTF. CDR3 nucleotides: TGTGCCAGCAGTTTATCGATCAAAGCGGGTGGCTACACCTTC.

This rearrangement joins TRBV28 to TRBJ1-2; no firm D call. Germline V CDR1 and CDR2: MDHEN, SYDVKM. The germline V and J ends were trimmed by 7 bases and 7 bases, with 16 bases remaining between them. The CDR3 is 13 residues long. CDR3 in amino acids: CASTLPGSSGYTF. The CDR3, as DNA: TGTGCCAGCACCCTTCCGGGTTCATCTGGCTACACCTTC.